The clone carrying this TCR beta chain appeared many times. It was RNA transcripts that yielded the amplified TCR beta CDR3 regions. When the TCR CDR3 underwent first-round RT-PCR, the HTBI primer set was used. Each CDR3 protein gets one entry after TCRdb re-called the multiplex PCR reads with MiXCR. The sample carries about 380,000 distinct CDR3 sequences, approximately 15% recorded once. This CDR3 has 18 residues. Germline V lookup: CDR1 MNHNS, CDR2 SASEGT. The junction had 13 bases not matched to a gene; V was cut back by 7 bases and J by 5 bases. These data originate in a study of T cells in Graves' hyperthyroidism and ophthalmopathy.

The gene calls are TRBV6-1 and TRBJ2-2; 13 bases agree with TRBD2. Sequencing was carried out using blood. The sequence was obtained from a woman aged 60-70 years with Graves' hyperthyroidism. This chain's CDR3 is CASTSGGLAGERTGELFF. As DNA, the CDR3 is TGTGCCAGCACCTCGGGCGGACTAGCGGGAGAACGTACCGGGGAGCTGTTTTTT.